This TCR beta chain was sequenced during a study of breast tumors, draining lymph nodes, adjacent tissues. Study-wide findings and caveats: Compared with lymph nodes, tumors were less diverse; compared with nontumor tissue, more. Luminal-like breast cancer showed significantly higher tumor–nontumor repertoire similarity than basal-like.

Ten or more counts support this clonotype. Its antigen is not identified. The CDR3 length is 18 residues. V was pared by 2 bases and J by 3 bases, with 18 bases between. Germline values: CDR1 SGHRS, CDR2 YFSETQ. The lymph nodes were axillary draining lymph nodes from breast cancer patients. TCRdb processed the multiplex PCR reads anew with MiXCR; each CDR3 protein has one entry. The sample shows approximately 100,000 distinct CDR3 sequences, less than 40% of them seen only once. This receptor was identified in a female donor with breast cancer. Some clones in this sample may be carry-over from other donors' samples. V gene TRBV5-1 combines with J gene TRBJ2-6; possibly TRBD1 for D (5 bases). The sequencing sample was made of axillary lymph node tissue. CDR3 residues: CASSFVGRVLFGANVLTF. CDR3 nucleotide sequence: TGCGCCAGCAGCTTCGTGGGCAGGGTCCTTTTTGGGGCCAACGTCCTGACTTTC.